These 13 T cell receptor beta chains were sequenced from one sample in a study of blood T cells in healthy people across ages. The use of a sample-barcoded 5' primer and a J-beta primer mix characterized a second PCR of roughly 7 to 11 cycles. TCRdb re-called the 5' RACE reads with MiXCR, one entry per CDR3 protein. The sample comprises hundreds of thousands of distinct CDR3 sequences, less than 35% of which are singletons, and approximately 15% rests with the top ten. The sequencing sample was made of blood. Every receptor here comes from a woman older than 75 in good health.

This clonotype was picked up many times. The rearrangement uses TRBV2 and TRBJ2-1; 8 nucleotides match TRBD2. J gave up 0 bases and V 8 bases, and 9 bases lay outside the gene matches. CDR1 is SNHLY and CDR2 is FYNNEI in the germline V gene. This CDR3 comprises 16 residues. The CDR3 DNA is TGTGCCAGCCGGCTACGAGCGGGGGTCTCCTACAATGAGCAGTTCTTC. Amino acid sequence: CASRLRAGVSYNEQFF.

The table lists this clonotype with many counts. The CDR3 spells CASRAGHTDTQYF. In DNA, the CDR3 is TGTGCCAGCAGGGCGGGACACACAGATACGCAGTATTTT. The V call is TRBV28, the J call TRBJ2-3; D may match TRBD1 or TRBD2 (6 bases each). Germline V gene lookup returns CDR1 MDHEN and CDR2 SYDVKM. V dropped 6 bases and J dropped 2 bases, with 9 bases sitting between them. The CDR3 is made up of 13 amino acids.

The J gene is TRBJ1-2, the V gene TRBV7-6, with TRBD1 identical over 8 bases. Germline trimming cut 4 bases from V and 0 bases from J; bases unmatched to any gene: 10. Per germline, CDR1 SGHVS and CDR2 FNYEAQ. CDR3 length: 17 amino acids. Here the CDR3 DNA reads TGTGCCAGCAGCTCATCCCCCCACAGGGGGACTAACTATGGCTACACCTTC. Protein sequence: CASSSSPHRGTNYGYTF.

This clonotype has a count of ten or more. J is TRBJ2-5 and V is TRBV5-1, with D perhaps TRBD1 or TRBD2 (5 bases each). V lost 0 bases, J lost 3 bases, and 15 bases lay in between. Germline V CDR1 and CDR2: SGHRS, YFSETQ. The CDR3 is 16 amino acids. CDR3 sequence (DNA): TGCGCCAGCAGCTTGGGGGCCGGGACGGTCAAAGAGACCCAGTACTTC. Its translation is CASSLGAGTVKETQYF.

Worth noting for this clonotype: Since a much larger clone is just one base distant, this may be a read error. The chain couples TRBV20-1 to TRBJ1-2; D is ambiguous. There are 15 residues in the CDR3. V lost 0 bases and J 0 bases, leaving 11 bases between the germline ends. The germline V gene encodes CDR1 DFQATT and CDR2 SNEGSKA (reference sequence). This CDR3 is CSARDWRPANYGYTF. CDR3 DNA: TGCAGTGCTAGAGATTGGAGGCCCGCTAACTATGGCTACACCTTC.

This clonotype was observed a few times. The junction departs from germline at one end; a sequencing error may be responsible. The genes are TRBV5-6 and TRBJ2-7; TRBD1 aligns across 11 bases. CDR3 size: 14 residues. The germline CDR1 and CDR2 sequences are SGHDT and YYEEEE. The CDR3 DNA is TGTGCCAGCAGCCTCCCGGGACAGGGGGGCGAGCGGTACTTC. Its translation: CASSLPGQGGERYF.

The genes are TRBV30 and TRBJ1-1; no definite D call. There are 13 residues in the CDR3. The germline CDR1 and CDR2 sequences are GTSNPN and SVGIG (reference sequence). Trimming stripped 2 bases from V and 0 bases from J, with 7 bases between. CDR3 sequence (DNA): TGTGCCTGGAGTTCTCCCTTGAACACTGAAGCTTTCTTT. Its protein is CAWSSPLNTEAFF.

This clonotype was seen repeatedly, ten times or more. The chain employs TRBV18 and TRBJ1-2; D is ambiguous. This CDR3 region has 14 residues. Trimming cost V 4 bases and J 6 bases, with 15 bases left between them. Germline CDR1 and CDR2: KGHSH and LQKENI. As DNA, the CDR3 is TGTGCCAGCTCACTCCCCGGCATTGGGAATGGCTACACCTTC. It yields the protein CASSLPGIGNGYTF.

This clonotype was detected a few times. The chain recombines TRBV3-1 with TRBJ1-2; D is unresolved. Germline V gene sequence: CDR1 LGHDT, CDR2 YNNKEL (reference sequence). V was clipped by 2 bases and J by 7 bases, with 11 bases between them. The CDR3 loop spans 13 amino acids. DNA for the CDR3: TGTGCCAGCAGCCAATTGGCCGAGGGTGGCTACACCTTC. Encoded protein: CASSQLAEGGYTF.

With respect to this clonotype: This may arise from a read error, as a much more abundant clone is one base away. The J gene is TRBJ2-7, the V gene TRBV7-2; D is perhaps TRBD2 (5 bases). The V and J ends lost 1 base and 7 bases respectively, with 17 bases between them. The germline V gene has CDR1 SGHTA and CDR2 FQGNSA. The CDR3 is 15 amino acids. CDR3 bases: TGTGCCAGCAGCTTAGAGAGGGTAGGATACAATGAGCAGTACTTC. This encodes CASSLERVGYNEQYF.

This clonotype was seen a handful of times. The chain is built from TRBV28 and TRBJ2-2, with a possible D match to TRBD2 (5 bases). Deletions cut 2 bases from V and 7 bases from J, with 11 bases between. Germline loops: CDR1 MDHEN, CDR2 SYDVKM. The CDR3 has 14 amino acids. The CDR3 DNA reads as TGTGCCAGCAGTTTAGGCGGGCCTCGCGGGGAGCTGTTTTTT. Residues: CASSLGGPRGELFF.

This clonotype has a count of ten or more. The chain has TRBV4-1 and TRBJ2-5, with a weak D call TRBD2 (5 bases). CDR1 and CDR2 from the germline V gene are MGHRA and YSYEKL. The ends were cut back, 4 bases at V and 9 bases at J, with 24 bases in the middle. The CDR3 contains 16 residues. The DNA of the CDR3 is TGCGCCAGCAGCCCGGTCCTTAAAGACGCCTCGCGGGCCCAGTACTTC. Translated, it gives CASSPVLKDASRAQYF.

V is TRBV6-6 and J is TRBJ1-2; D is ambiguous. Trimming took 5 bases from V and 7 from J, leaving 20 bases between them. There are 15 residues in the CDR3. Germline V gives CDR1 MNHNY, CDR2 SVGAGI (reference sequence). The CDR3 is CASSPRHSGLGGYTF. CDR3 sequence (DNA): TGTGCCAGCAGTCCCCGACATTCCGGATTGGGTGGCTACACCTTC.